These 23 T cell receptor beta chains share one sample of origin, sequenced in a study of Ad26.COV2.S vaccination and SARS-CoV-2 variants. Treatment defined: some 20 received Ad26.COV2.S at low or high dose, single or two shots; about 5 received placebo; per-sample allocation not given. Samples were taken on day 63 after the first vaccine or placebo injection. Libraries were prepared by immunoSEQ multiplex PCR; TCRdb keeps only in-frame clonotypes and omits some of them. The sample gives some 350,000 clones, about nine tenths of which show up once; approximately 5.8% is in the top ten. The specimen comprised peripheral blood, sampled in a trial of Ad26.COV2.S vaccine versus placebo. The receptors were sampled from a person aged 18-65 years who received the Ad26.COV2.S COVID-19 vaccine or a placebo.

This clone appeared a single time. This chain connects TRBV27 to TRBJ2-3, with a possible D match to TRBD2 (5 bases). Germline V gene data show CDR1 as MNHEY and CDR2 as SMNVEV (reference sequence). V was pared by 4 bases and J by 2 bases, with 19 bases between. The CDR3 loop spans 17 amino acids. Written as DNA, the CDR3 is TGTGCCAGCAGTTCCCTTGGGAGCGTAGAATTCACAGATACGCAGTATTTT. Residues: CASSSLGSVEFTDTQYF.

The sample holds one count of this clone. The chain recombines TRBV7-2 with TRBJ1-6; no clear D gene. This CDR3 has 16 residues. The germline V and J ends were trimmed by 1 base and 7 bases, with 14 bases remaining between them. Germline CDR1 SGHTA, CDR2 FQGNSA. Written as DNA, the CDR3 is TGTGCCAGCAGCTTAGAGGGCCCGATCCTAAATTCACCCCTCCACTTT. This sequence encodes CASSLEGPILNSPLHF.

The gene calls are TRBV9 and TRBJ2-7; the D is unclear. This CDR3 has 12 residues. CDR1 and CDR2 (germline): SGDLS, YYNGEE. Trimming removed 0 bases at V and 6 bases at J, with 7 bases between. The CDR3: CASSVAFGEQYF. CDR3 in DNA: TGTGCCAGCAGCGTAGCCTTTGGCGAGCAGTACTTC.

This sequence joins TRBV4-3 and TRBJ2-3, with 12 bases matching TRBD2. V lost 2 bases to trimming and J lost 5 bases; unmatched junction nucleotides: 11. CDR3 length: 18 residues. In germline, CDR1 is LGHNA, CDR2 YSLEER. As DNA, the CDR3 is TGCGCCAGCAGCCAACGTTGGGGACTAGCGGGTATGTTAGATACGCAGTATTTT. It yields the protein CASSQRWGLAGMLDTQYF.

This clone appeared a single time. The chain uses TRBV19 and TRBJ2-5, with 10 nucleotides matching TRBD1. V trimming: 5 bases; J trimming: 3 bases; junction bases outside the gene matches: 6. The germline gives CDR1 LNHDA, CDR2 SQIVND (reference sequence). The length of the CDR3 is 15 residues. CDR3 nucleotides: TGTGCCAGTAGTTCCTCTGGGACAGGGGAAGAGACCCAGTACTTC. This sequence encodes CASSSSGTGEETQYF.

The chain joins TRBV7-2 to TRBJ2-1, with TRBD2 matching 11 bases. The CDR3 covers 15 residues. The V segment lost 5 bases and the J segment 8 bases; nucleotides outside the gene matches: 8. Germline CDR1 and CDR2: SGHTA and FQGNSA. This chain's CDR3 is CASSISGGAWYEQFF. CDR3 DNA: TGTGCCAGCAGCATTAGCGGGGGGGCCTGGTATGAGCAGTTCTTC.

This clone came up once. The CDR3 reads CASSSSTGGRGQPQHF. CDR3 in DNA: TGTGCCAGCAGTTCCTCGACAGGGGGCAGGGGTCAGCCCCAGCATTTT. V and J are TRBV27 and TRBJ1-5, with 10 bases identical to TRBD1. J was trimmed by 6 bases and V by 4 bases; bases with no gene match: 9. CDR1 is MNHEY, CDR2 SMNVEV, per germline (reference sequence). This CDR3 is 16 amino acids long.

The J gene is TRBJ1-4, the V gene TRBV2, with D possibly matching TRBD1 (5 bases). Trimming removed 4 bases at V and 0 bases at J, with 12 bases between. CDR3 length equals 16 residues. Germline CDR1 and CDR2: SNHLY and FYNNEI. For the CDR3, the DNA is TGTGCCAGCAGTGGCTCGGTGGGGGCAACTAATGAAAAACTGTTTTTT. Its translation is CASSGSVGATNEKLFF.

Turning to this clone: A read error may produce the germline difference seen at one junction end. The chain joins TRBV18 to TRBJ1-6; D might be TRBD1 (6 bases). CDR3 length: 16 residues. CDR1 and CDR2 (germline): KGHSH, LQKENI. The CDR3 sequence is CASSPRQALQNSPLHF. The CDR3 DNA reads as TGTGCCAGCTCGCCACGACAGGCCCTCCAGAATTCACCCCTCCACTTT.

This chain links TRBV7-9 with TRBJ1-1, with a tentative D call TRBD1 (6 bases). Germline V gives CDR1 SEHNR, CDR2 FQNEAQ (reference sequence). The CDR3 spans 15 residues. The germline V and J ends were trimmed by 1 base and 5 bases, with 14 bases remaining between them. The CDR3 region has the DNA TGTGCCAGCAGCTTAGAATCAGGGGTGAGAACTGAAGCTTTCTTT. Amino acids: CASSLESGVRTEAFF.

This chain joins TRBV6-2 or TRBV6-3 and TRBJ1-2; D remains unclear. Germline CDR1 and CDR2: MNHEY and SVGEGT. This CDR3 comprises 16 residues. The germline V and J ends were trimmed by 4 bases and 2 bases, with 17 bases remaining between them. CDR3 amino acids: CASSSPGPHSNYGYTF. CDR3 in DNA: TGTGCCAGCAGTTCTCCGGGTCCCCATTCAAACTATGGCTACACCTTC.

The chain recombines TRBV6-2 or TRBV6-3 with TRBJ2-7; D remains unclear. The CDR3 is 12 residues long. Per the germline V gene, CDR1 is MNHEY and CDR2 is SVGEGT. The V end was cut by 4 bases, the J end by 4 bases, with 8 bases between. The CDR3 sequence: CASSFNGYEQYF. In DNA, the CDR3 is TGTGCCAGCAGTTTCAATGGGTACGAGCAGTACTTC.

The V and J genes are TRBV18 and TRBJ1-2; D remains unclear. Trimming removed 1 base at V and 4 bases at J, with 16 bases between. Germline-derived CDR1 and CDR2 are KGHSH and LQKENI. The CDR3 has 16 residues. The CDR3 region is CASSPRSTGRIYGYTF. In nucleotides, the CDR3 is TGTGCCAGCTCACCACGGAGCACCGGACGGATCTATGGCTACACCTTC.

This chain uses TRBV5-1 with TRBJ1-2, with D maybe TRBD1 (5 bases). The CDR3 is 13 residues long. V was shortened by 0 bases and J by 4 bases, with 7 bases between the two germline ends. Germline loops: CDR1 SGHRS, CDR2 YFSETQ. The DNA of the CDR3 is TGCGCCAGCAGCTTGGAGAGGGGCTATGGCTACACCTTC. This sequence encodes CASSLERGYGYTF.

V usage is TRBV3-1 (or the pseudogene TRBV3-2) and J usage is TRBJ1-2, with 12 bases that match TRBD1. The CDR3 extends over 17 amino acids. V shed 3 bases and J 0 bases; nucleotides not matched to a gene: 5. Germline V lookup: CDR1 LGHDT, CDR2 YNNKEL (reference sequence). Written as DNA, the CDR3 is TGTGCCAGCAGCCAGACGGGGACAGGGGGCTCTAACTATGGCTACACCTTC. This encodes CASSQTGTGGSNYGYTF.

V is TRBV7-2 and J is TRBJ2-3; TRBD2 matches 14 bases. CDR3 size: 15 residues. The trim removed 6 bases at V and 5 bases at J, leaving 4 bases unmatched. CDR1 and CDR2 (germline): SGHTA, FQGNSA. The CDR3: CASSRTSGRQDTQYF. The CDR3 nucleotides read TGTGCCAGCAGTCGGACTAGCGGGAGGCAAGATACGCAGTATTTT.

CDR3 residues: CASSFPSGGSYNEQFF. The DNA for the CDR3 is TGTGCCAGCAGTTTCCCTAGCGGGGGGTCATACAATGAGCAGTTCTTC. The chain is built from TRBV27 and TRBJ2-1; 11 bases map to TRBD2. This CDR3 has 16 amino acids. V lost 3 bases and J lost 4; bases outside the gene matches: 5. Germline loops: CDR1 MNHEY, CDR2 SMNVEV (reference sequence).

In nucleotides, the CDR3 is TGTGCCAGCTCGGCCCGCCAAGAGACCCAGTACTTC. Protein product: CASSARQETQYF. The chain recombines TRBV18 with TRBJ2-5; D is unclear. V lost 6 bases to trimming and J lost 1 base, with 6 bases between them. CDR1 and CDR2 (germline): KGHSH, LQKENI. The CDR3 covers 12 residues.

The chain recombines TRBV19 with TRBJ2-1; tentatively, D is TRBD2 (5 bases). Germline CDR1 LNHDA, CDR2 SQIVND (reference sequence). The CDR3 consists of 17 residues. V was pared by 2 bases and J by 8 bases, with 22 bases between. CDR3 coding DNA: TGTGCCAGTAGTATACCAGGATCCGCTGAAGCGGCTCATGAGCAGTTCTTC. Translation gives CASSIPGSAEAAHEQFF.

The CDR3 coding sequence is TGTGCCATCAGTCTGACAGAGAACTATGGCTACACCTTC. Its translation is CAISLTENYGYTF. This chain links TRBV10-3 with TRBJ1-2; possible D gene TRBD1, 5 bases. Per the germline V gene, CDR1 is ENHRY and CDR2 is SYGVKD. The CDR3 has 13 amino acids. Deletions cut 5 bases from V and 2 bases from J, with 9 bases between.

The gene calls are TRBV30 and TRBJ2-3; weak D call: TRBD1 (5 bases). Germline assignment: CDR1 GTSNPN and CDR2 SVGIG (reference sequence). V gave up 0 bases and J gave up 0 bases, with 10 bases separating them. The CDR3 contains 15 residues. The CDR3: CAWSVGEGSTDTQYF. In DNA form, the CDR3 reads TGTGCCTGGAGTGTAGGGGAAGGAAGCACAGATACGCAGTATTTT.

This chain joins TRBV18 and TRBJ1-6; D is unclear. Between the trimmed V and J ends, which lost 3 bases and 6 bases, there was a span of 18 bases. The CDR3 consists of 17 residues. The V gene's germline CDR1 is KGHSH and CDR2 LQKENI. The CDR3 DNA follows: TGTGCCAGCTCACCCAGCCCCCGATCCGAAATTAATTCACCCCTCCACTTT. Translated: CASSPSPRSEINSPLHF.

The genes are TRBV7-2 and TRBJ2-1; D is possibly TRBD1 or TRBD2 (5 bases each). CDR3 length: 16 amino acids. V gave up 5 bases and J gave up 9 bases, with 23 bases separating them. Germline-derived CDR1 and CDR2 are SGHTA and FQGNSA. CDR3 amino acids: CASSVSGTSPGGEQFF. DNA of the CDR3: TGTGCCAGCAGCGTATCCGGGACGTCACCTGGGGGTGAGCAGTTCTTC.